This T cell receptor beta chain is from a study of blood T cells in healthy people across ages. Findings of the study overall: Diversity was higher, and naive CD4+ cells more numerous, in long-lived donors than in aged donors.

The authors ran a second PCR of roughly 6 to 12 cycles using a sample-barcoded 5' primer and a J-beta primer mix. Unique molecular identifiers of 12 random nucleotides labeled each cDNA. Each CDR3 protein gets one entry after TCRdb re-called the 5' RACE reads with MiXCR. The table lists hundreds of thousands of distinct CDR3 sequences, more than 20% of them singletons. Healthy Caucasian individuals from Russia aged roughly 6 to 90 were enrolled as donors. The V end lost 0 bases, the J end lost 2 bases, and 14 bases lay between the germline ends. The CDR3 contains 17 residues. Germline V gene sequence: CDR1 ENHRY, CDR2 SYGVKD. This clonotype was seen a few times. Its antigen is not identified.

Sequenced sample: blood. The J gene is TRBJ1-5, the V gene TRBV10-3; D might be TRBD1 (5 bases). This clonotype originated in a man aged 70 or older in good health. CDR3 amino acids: CAISESGGTGGNQPQHF. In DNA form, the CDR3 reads TGTGCCATCAGTGAGTCGGGAGGGACTGGGGGCAATCAGCCCCAGCATTTT.